Below, 9 T cell receptor beta chains from the same sample are listed, as sequenced in a study of Graves' ophthalmopathy and Graves' hyperthyroidism. For repertoire sequencing, the TCR beta CDR3 regions were amplified from RNA transcripts. HTBI-primed first-round RT-PCR preceded second-round multiplex PCR. TCRdb re-called the multiplex PCR reads with MiXCR, one entry per CDR3 protein. Of 450,000 to 600,000 distinct CDR3 sequences in the sample, 35% to 45% were seen once. The sample comprised peripheral blood or thyroid tissue (not recorded which). These receptors came from an adult man with Graves' hyperthyroidism.

This clonotype was recorded at least ten times. The chain carries TRBV5-8 and TRBJ2-5, with unresolved D. Germline values: CDR1 SGHTS, CDR2 YDEGEE. Trimming cost V 0 bases and J 0 bases, with 9 bases left between them. The CDR3 runs to 15 residues. The CDR3 nucleotides read TGTGCCAGCAGCTTGGCGATGACGTACCAAGAGACCCAGTACTTC. This translates into CASSLAMTYQETQYF.

This clonotype was seen many times. The rearrangement links TRBV5-1 to TRBJ1-5, with unresolved D. The CDR3 runs to 13 residues. Between the trimmed V and J ends, which lost 0 bases and 6 bases, there was a span of 7 bases. Germline V gene data show CDR1 as SGHRS and CDR2 as YFSETQ. CDR3 region: CASSLEGRQPQHF. The CDR3 DNA is TGCGCCAGCAGCTTGGAAGGTCGTCAGCCCCAGCATTTT.

This clonotype was observed a few times. This chain connects TRBV7-9 to TRBJ2-3, with 9 nucleotides matching TRBD2. V lost 2 bases, J lost 2 bases, and 20 bases stayed unmatched. From germline, CDR1 is SEHNR and CDR2 FQNEAQ (reference sequence). The CDR3 sequence is 21 residues long. The CDR3 DNA reads TGTGCCAGCAGCTTATCCTTGCAAGCGGGAGGACCTTCTACTGCCACAGATACGCAGTATTTT. Protein sequence: CASSLSLQAGGPSTATDTQYF. Supplemented by reference TRBV7-9 and TRBJ2-3, the full variable domain reads DTGVSQNPRHKITKRGQNVTFRCDPISEHNRLYWYRQTLGQGPEFLTYFQNEAQLEKSRLLSDRFSAERPKGSFSTLEIQRTEQGDSAMYLCASSLSLQAGGPSTATDTQYFGPGTRLTVL.

V is TRBV4-1 and J is TRBJ1-6; tentatively, D is TRBD1 (5 bases). The germline CDR1 and CDR2 sequences are MGHRA and YSYEKL. V was shortened by 4 bases and J by 10 bases, with 14 bases between the two germline ends. The CDR3 spans 14 residues. The CDR3 loop reads CASSPGGGESPLHF. CDR3 DNA: TGCGCCAGCAGCCCCGGGGGGGGAGAATCACCCCTCCACTTT.

J is TRBJ2-7 and V is TRBV2; D may be TRBD2 (5 bases). The CDR3 contains 12 residues. V was pared by 7 bases and J by 5 bases, with 12 bases between. Germline CDR1 SNHLY, CDR2 FYNNEI. Here the CDR3 DNA reads TGTGCCAGCACCCTAGAGGGCAACGAGCAGTACTTC. This codes for CASTLEGNEQYF.

In this sample, this clonotype turned up a few times. The V and J genes are TRBV5-8 and TRBJ2-7; no definite D call. This CDR3 is 15 amino acids long. V lost 0 bases, J lost 4 bases, and 14 bases lay in between. The germline V gene has CDR1 SGHTS and CDR2 YDEGEE. CDR3 coding DNA: TGTGCCAGCAGCTTGGATACAGCCGGTAATTACGAGCAGTACTTC. As protein: CASSLDTAGNYEQYF.

This clonotype was seen repeatedly, ten times or more. The chain joins TRBV12-3 or TRBV12-4 to TRBJ1-2; TRBD1 might be the D (5 bases). Trimming took off 1 base at V and 6 bases at J, with 12 bases between the two ends. The CDR3 sequence is 14 residues long. Written as DNA, the CDR3 is TGTGCCAGCAGTTTAGATGGCAGGGTCAATGGCTACACCTTC. Amino acids: CASSLDGRVNGYTF.

There are many counts of this clonotype. The chain is built from TRBV27 and TRBJ2-7, with 9 bases identical to TRBD1. Per germline, CDR1 MNHEY and CDR2 SMNVEV (reference sequence). The CDR3 is 14 residues long. V was clipped by 3 bases and J by 5 bases; unmatched bases: 5. As DNA, the CDR3 is TGTGCCAGCAGTTTCCCGGGACAGGGCCACGAGCAGTACTTC. Translated: CASSFPGQGHEQYF.

The chain joins TRBV28 to TRBJ1-2, with 9 bases aligning to TRBD1. Trimming at V came to 4 bases and at J to 0 bases, leaving 9 bases not matched to a gene. Germline CDR1 MDHEN, CDR2 SYDVKM. The CDR3 loop spans 17 amino acids. CDR3 DNA sequence: TGTGCCAGCAGTTCCGTGCCGGGACAGGGAGCTAACTATGGCTACACCTTC. Translation gives CASSSVPGQGANYGYTF.